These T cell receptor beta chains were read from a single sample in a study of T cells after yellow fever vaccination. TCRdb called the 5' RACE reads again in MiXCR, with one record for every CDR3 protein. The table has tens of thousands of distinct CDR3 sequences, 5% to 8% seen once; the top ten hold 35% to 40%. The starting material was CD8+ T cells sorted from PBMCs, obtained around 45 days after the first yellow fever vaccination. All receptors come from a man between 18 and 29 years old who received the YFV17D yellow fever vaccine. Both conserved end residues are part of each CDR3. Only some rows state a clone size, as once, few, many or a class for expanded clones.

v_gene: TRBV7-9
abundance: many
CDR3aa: CASIPLSRDYLTETQYF

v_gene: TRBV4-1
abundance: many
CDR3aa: CASSQVGQGYQPQHF

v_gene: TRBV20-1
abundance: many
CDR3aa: CSAPRTGTFYNEQFF

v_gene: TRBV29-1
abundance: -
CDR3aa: CSVEDRATYEQYF

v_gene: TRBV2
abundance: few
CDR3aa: CASSGTSGFSETQYF

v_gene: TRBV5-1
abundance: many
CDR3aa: CASSLMEDEQYF

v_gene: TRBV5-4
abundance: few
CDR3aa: CASSLEGSYGYTF

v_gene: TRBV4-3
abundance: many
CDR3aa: CASSQELAVYNEQFF

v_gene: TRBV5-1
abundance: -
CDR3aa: CASSLGSTEAFF

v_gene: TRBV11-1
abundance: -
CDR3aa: CASSLALAGANEQFF

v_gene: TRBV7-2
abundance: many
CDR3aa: CASSLFRGMENIQYF

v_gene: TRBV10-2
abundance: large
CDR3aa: CASMTGHSYEQYF

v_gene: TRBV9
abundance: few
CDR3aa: CASSPYPRDRNSPLHF

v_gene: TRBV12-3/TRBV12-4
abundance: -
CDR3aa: CASSPLRGQETQYF

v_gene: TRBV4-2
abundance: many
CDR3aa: CASSQAPGEIGHETQYF

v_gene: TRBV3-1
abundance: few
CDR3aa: CASSQAGLGEQYF

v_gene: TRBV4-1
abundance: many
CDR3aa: CASSQKAGGSYNEQFF

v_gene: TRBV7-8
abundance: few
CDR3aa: CASSPQGQLHEQYF

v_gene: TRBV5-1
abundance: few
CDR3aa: CASMLGATSGVTDTQYF

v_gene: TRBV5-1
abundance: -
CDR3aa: CASSLGQLYNEQFF

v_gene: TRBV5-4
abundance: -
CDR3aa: CASSDRRSYGYTF

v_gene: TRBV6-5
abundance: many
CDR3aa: CASCRAGRVEQYF

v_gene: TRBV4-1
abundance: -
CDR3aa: CASSQEPGQETQYF

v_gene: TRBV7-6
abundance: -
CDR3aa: CASSLEMLDTEAFF

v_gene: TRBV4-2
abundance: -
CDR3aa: CASSQGSTSGGPWASTDTQYF

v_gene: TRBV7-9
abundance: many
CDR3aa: CASSYELHEQYF

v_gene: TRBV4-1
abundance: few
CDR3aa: CASSSLGGMEGYTF

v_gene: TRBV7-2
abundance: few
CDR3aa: CASSLAGGRIEQFF

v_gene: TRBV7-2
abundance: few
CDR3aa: CASSSHSGNTIYF

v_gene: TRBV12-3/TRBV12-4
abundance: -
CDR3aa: CASSFRAMQETQYF